A selection of T cell receptor beta chains follows, all from one sample in a study of shared clonotypes between healthy human individuals. Produced via immunoSEQ multiplex PCR; TCRdb's table is partial and in-frame only. The sample consists of about 2.4 million clones, approximately 94% of them appearing once. The sample taken for sequencing was naive CD4+ T cells from PBMCs. Source of these receptors: a young man in good health. Some clones in this sample may be carry-over from other donors' samples. Each CDR3 is given with its conserved first and last residue. The order of the fields is J gene, V gene, D gene, clone size, CDR3 protein, CDR3 DNA. D genes are given only for firm matches. Expanded clones are given a class, and other clones once, few, many or no size at all.

TRBJ2-1	TRBV28	TRBD1	-	CASSPPIYLRGHEQFF	TGTGCCAGCAGTCCCCCTATTTATCTCAGGGGGCATGAGCAGTTCTTC
TRBJ1-3	TRBV30	-	-	CAWSPGDSGNTIYF	TGTGCCTGGAGTCCAGGGGACTCTGGAAACACCATATATTTT
TRBJ1-3	TRBV4-3	-	-	CASSQDVRGSTIYF	TGCGCCAGCAGCCAAGATGTACGTGGAAGCACCATATATTTT
TRBJ2-2	TRBV7-2	-	-	CASSLISSTGELFF	TGTGCCAGCAGCTTAATTTCGAGCACCGGGGAGCTGTTTTTT
TRBJ2-1	TRBV6-5	-	-	CASGQRYNEQFF	TGTGCCAGCGGGCAGCGTTACAATGAGCAGTTCTTC
TRBJ1-2	TRBV28	TRBD1	-	CASSPGTANYGYTF	TGTGCCAGCAGTCCCGGGACAGCTAACTATGGCTACACCTTC
TRBJ2-1	TRBV29-1	-	-	CSVDGIREMGYRNEQFF	TGCAGCGTTGACGGGATACGAGAGATGGGCTACCGGAATGAGCAGTTCTTC
TRBJ2-3	TRBV5-4	-	-	CASSFGTAAVPDTQYF	TGTGCCAGCAGCTTCGGGACGGCCGCCGTTCCAGATACGCAGTATTTT
TRBJ1-2	TRBV27	-	once	CASSLSALADHYGYTF	TGTGCCAGCAGTTTATCGGCCCTAGCCGATCACTATGGCTACACCTTC
TRBJ2-7	TRBV7-9	-	-	CANSPGGRYEQYF	TGTGCCAACAGCCCTGGGGGTAGGTACGAGCAGTACTTC
TRBJ2-2	TRBV10-3	-	-	CAISEYLNPGELFF	TGTGCCATCAGTGAGTACCTTAACCCCGGGGAGCTGTTTTTT
TRBJ2-1	TRBV14	-	-	CASSGRQYNEQFF	TGTGCCAGCAGCGGAAGACAGTACAATGAGCAGTTCTTC
TRBJ1-2	TRBV19	-	-	CASSSRADFYGYTF	TGTGCCAGTAGCTCACGAGCAGACTTTTATGGCTACACCTTC
TRBJ1-3	TRBV4-1	-	-	CASRALSSPSYTIYF	TGCGCCAGCAGGGCACTTTCATCCCCCTCTTACACCATATATTTT
TRBJ2-5	TRBV18	TRBD1	-	CASAAQGVKETQYF	TGTGCCAGCGCGGCACAGGGGGTAAAAGAGACCCAGTACTTC
TRBJ2-3	TRBV28	-	-	CASSPGPLSTDTQYF	TGTGCCAGCAGTCCGGGACCTCTAAGCACAGATACGCAGTATTTT
TRBJ2-1	TRBV13	TRBD2	-	CASSLGASGNEQFF	TGTGCCAGCAGCTTAGGGGCTAGCGGGAACGAGCAGTTCTTC
TRBJ1-1	TRBV7-9	-	-	CASSHTLEVGEAFF	TGTGCCAGCAGCCATACGCTGGAAGTGGGTGAAGCTTTCTTT
TRBJ2-6	TRBV2	TRBD1	once	CASSPGQLSGANVLTF	TGTGCCAGCAGCCCGGGACAGTTGTCTGGGGCCAACGTCCTGACTTTC
TRBJ2-7	TRBV6-1	TRBD2	-	CASSEMSVGGIGEQYF	TGTGCCAGCAGTGAAATGTCAGTGGGAGGGATCGGGGAGCAGTACTTC
TRBJ2-3	TRBV19	-	-	CASRTGLYTQYF	TGTGCCAGTAGAACGGGACTCTATACGCAGTATTTT
TRBJ2-7	TRBV6-1	TRBD2	-	CASVGGGSRDEQYF	TGTGCCAGCGTGGGGGGAGGGAGTCGGGACGAGCAGTACTTC
TRBJ2-3	TRBV15	TRBD2	-	CATSRDGTSGTSDTQYF	TGTGCCACCAGCAGAGATGGGACTAGCGGGACCTCAGATACGCAGTATTTT
TRBJ1-1	TRBV4-1	TRBD1	-	CASSRPLGTGGTEAFF	TGCGCCAGCAGCCGACCCTTAGGGACAGGGGGGACTGAAGCTTTCTTT
TRBJ2-7	TRBV5-1	-	-	CASSLAQGTYEQYF	TGCGCCAGCAGCTTGGCCCAGGGTACCTACGAGCAGTACTTC
TRBJ2-7	TRBV27	-	-	CASRPGGTVSYEQYF	TGTGCCAGCAGGCCGGGAGGGACAGTTTCCTACGAGCAGTACTTC
TRBJ1-1	TRBV6-1	TRBD1	-	CASSASGGRSTEAFF	TGTGCCAGCAGTGCGTCAGGGGGCAGGAGCACTGAAGCTTTCTTT
TRBJ1-5	TRBV9	TRBD1	-	CASSVGDSGPQPQHF	TGTGCCAGCAGCGTAGGGGACAGCGGCCCTCAGCCCCAGCATTTT
TRBJ2-7	TRBV25-1	-	once	CASSESPPYQQYF	TGTGCCAGCAGTGAATCCCCCCCATACCAGCAGTACTTC
TRBJ2-1	TRBV27	TRBD2	-	CASRRQGRLGSGIPSEQFF	TGTGCCAGCAGGCGGCAGGGAAGGCTTGGTAGCGGGATTCCCAGTGAGCAGTTCTTC
TRBJ2-7	TRBV11-1	-	-	CASSFTTPYEQYF	TGTGCCAGCAGCTTTACGACTCCCTACGAGCAGTACTTC
TRBJ2-7	TRBV6-5	TRBD2	-	CASHPGGSSYEQYF	TGTGCCAGCCATCCGGGGGGGTCATCCTACGAGCAGTACTTC
TRBJ2-7	TRBV11-2	TRBD1	-	CASSVSTGVRYF	TGTGCCAGCAGCGTCTCTACAGGGGTCCGGTACTTC
TRBJ1-1	TRBV5-4	-	-	CASRPARPQEEAFF	TGTGCCAGCCGCCCGGCCCGGCCGCAAGAGGAGGCTTTCTTT
TRBJ2-5	TRBV7-2	-	-	CASSPQYSQETQYF	TGTGCCAGCAGCCCTCAATACAGTCAAGAGACCCAGTACTTC
TRBJ2-6	TRBV11-1	-	-	CASSPRHGGANVLTF	TGTGCCAGCAGCCCACGCCACGGGGGGGCCAACGTCCTGACTTTC
TRBJ1-1	TRBV5-1	TRBD1	-	CASSLTPGGRNTEAFF	TGCGCCAGCAGCTTGACCCCAGGGGGCAGGAACACTGAAGCTTTCTTT
TRBJ1-5	TRBV4-1	-	once	CASSSAVGPQHF	TGCGCCAGCAGCTCCGCCGTGGGGCCCCAGCATTTT
TRBJ1-1	TRBV6-1	-	-	CASSEALWTVNTEAFF	TGTGCCAGCAGTGAAGCGCTATGGACAGTGAACACTGAAGCTTTCTTT
TRBJ2-7	TRBV5-1	-	-	CASSFPVSDEQYF	TGCGCCAGCAGCTTTCCGGTATCGGACGAGCAGTACTTC
TRBJ2-2	TRBV7-2	-	-	CASSLLLNTGELFF	TGTGCCAGCAGCTTACTATTGAACACCGGGGAGCTGTTTTTT
TRBJ1-4	TRBV19	-	-	CASIRAGANEKLFF	TGTGCCAGTATCCGGGCGGGTGCTAATGAAAAACTGTTTTTT
TRBJ2-7	TRBV18	-	-	CASSPKAGQGDTYEQYF	TGTGCCAGCTCACCAAAGGCGGGGCAGGGAGACACCTACGAGCAGTACTTC
TRBJ2-1	TRBV29-1	TRBD2	-	CSVALLAGAGNEQFF	TGCAGCGTAGCCCTTTTAGCGGGAGCTGGGAATGAGCAGTTCTTC
TRBJ2-7	TRBV20-1	-	-	CSAESFYEQYF	TGCAGTGCGGAGTCTTTCTACGAGCAGTACTTC
TRBJ2-2	TRBV6-5	TRBD1	-	CASSKQGADTGELFF	TGTGCCAGCAGTAAACAGGGGGCGGATACCGGGGAGCTGTTTTTT
TRBJ2-1	TRBV5-8	TRBD2	-	CASSTSSGSSYNEQFF	TGTGCCAGCAGCACGTCTAGCGGGAGCTCCTACAATGAGCAGTTCTTC
TRBJ2-3	TRBV6-6	-	-	CASSLGWDTQYF	TGTGCCAGCAGCCTAGGGTGGGATACGCAGTATTTT
TRBJ2-7	TRBV5-1	-	-	CASSLSGGISSYEQYF	TGCGCCAGCAGCTTGTCGGGCGGGATCAGCTCCTACGAGCAGTACTTC
TRBJ2-2	TRBV27	-	-	CASPRRGERVTGELFF	TGTGCCAGCCCGAGGAGGGGGGAGCGAGTCACCGGGGAGCTGTTTTTT
TRBJ2-3	TRBV6-5	-	-	CASSPSGGGTDTQYF	TGTGCCAGCAGCCCGTCTGGAGGGGGCACAGATACGCAGTATTTT
TRBJ1-1	TRBV15	-	-	CATRRGGENTEAFF	TGTGCCACCAGGAGGGGGGGCGAGAACACTGAAGCTTTCTTT
TRBJ1-2	TRBV5-1	TRBD1	-	CASSVTPGGQYGYTF	TGCGCCAGCAGCGTGACTCCAGGGGGCCAATATGGCTACACCTTC
TRBJ2-5	TRBV29-1	TRBD1	-	CSAGGQGAEWETQYF	TGCAGCGCCGGCGGACAGGGGGCTGAGTGGGAGACCCAGTACTTC